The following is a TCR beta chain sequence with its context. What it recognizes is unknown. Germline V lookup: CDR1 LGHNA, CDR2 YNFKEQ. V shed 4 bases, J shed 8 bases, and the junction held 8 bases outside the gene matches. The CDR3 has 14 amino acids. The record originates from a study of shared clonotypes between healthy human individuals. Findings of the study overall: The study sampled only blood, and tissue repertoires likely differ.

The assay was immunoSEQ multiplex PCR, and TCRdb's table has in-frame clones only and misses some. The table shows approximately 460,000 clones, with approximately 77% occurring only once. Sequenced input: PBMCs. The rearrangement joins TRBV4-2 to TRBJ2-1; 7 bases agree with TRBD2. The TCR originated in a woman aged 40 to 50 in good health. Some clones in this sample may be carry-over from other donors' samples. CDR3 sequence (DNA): TGTGCCAGCAGCCGAGCGGGATTAGAACATGAGCAGTTCTTC. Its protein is CASSRAGLEHEQFF.